Following are 30 T cell receptor beta chains from one sample sequenced in a study of early T cells in non-severe SARS-CoV-2 infection. TCRdb independently ran MiXCR on the 5' RACE reads; one entry per CDR3 protein. The sample lists tens of thousands of distinct CDR3 sequences, roughly 15% occurring once. The sequences come from whole blood, collected at baseline. The receptors were gathered from an adult who was a healthcare worker with PCR-confirmed SARS-CoV-2 infection or an uninfected control (not recorded which).

Many counts were recorded for this clonotype. The rearrangement joins TRBV28 to TRBJ2-3, with D possibly matching TRBD2 (6 bases). Germline CDR1 reads MDHEN; CDR2 reads SYDVKM. Deletions cut 0 bases from V and 0 bases from J, with 13 bases between. The CDR3 spans 17 residues. CDR3: CASSLWVSGSSTDTQYF. Written as DNA, the CDR3 is TGTGCCAGCAGTTTATGGGTTAGCGGATCTAGCACAGATACGCAGTATTTT.

The CDR3 region has the DNA TGTGCCAGCTCACCACCGGGGAGGGGAGACTCACCCCTCCACTTT. Its protein product is CASSPPGRGDSPLHF. The gene calls are TRBV18 and TRBJ1-6, with a possible D match to TRBD1 (5 bases). Trimming left V 0 bases short and J 10 bases short, with 13 bases between. The length of the CDR3 is 15 residues. CDR1 is KGHSH, CDR2 LQKENI, per germline.

This clonotype was counted between two and nine times. The gene calls are TRBV4-1 and TRBJ2-5; 8 bases fit TRBD2. Germline V lookup: CDR1 MGHRA, CDR2 YSYEKL. This CDR3 contains 14 residues. J gave up 4 bases and V 0 bases, and 1 base lay outside the gene matches. As DNA, the CDR3 is TGCGCCAGCAGCCAAGATCGGGGGGGAGAGACCCAGTACTTC. Its protein is CASSQDRGGETQYF.

This clonotype was counted only a few times. This chain uses TRBV29-1 with TRBJ1-5, with unresolved D. The germline V and J ends were trimmed by 3 bases and 2 bases, with 8 bases remaining between them. Germline V gene data show CDR1 as SQVTM and CDR2 as ANQGSEA. The CDR3 is 13 residues long. The CDR3 spells CSVEGQGNQPQHF. The DNA of the CDR3 is TGCAGCGTTGAGGGCCAGGGCAATCAGCCCCAGCATTTT.

The chain carries TRBV7-9 and TRBJ2-3; 9 positions match TRBD2. The CDR3 spans 16 residues. With V trimmed by 5 bases and J by 4 bases, 10 bases remained unmatched. Germline V lookup: CDR1 SEHNR, CDR2 FQNEAQ (reference sequence). For the CDR3, the DNA is TGTGCCAGCAGCCCTCTAGTAGCGGGAGTTCCAGATACGCAGTATTTT. Its translation: CASSPLVAGVPDTQYF.

This clonotype has only a few counts. This chain uses TRBV5-1 with TRBJ1-4, with TRBD1 as a possible D gene (6 bases). The length of the CDR3 is 14 residues. Germline V gives CDR1 SGHRS, CDR2 YFSETQ. Deletions cut 0 bases from V and 6 bases from J, with 9 bases between. The CDR3 DNA is TGCGCCAGCAGCTTGGAGGCAGGGGATGAAAAACTGTTTTTT. Translating gives CASSLEAGDEKLFF.

This clonotype was counted ten times or more. The chain links TRBV6-5 to TRBJ2-1; no clear D. V dropped 5 bases and J dropped 2 bases, with 16 bases sitting between them. Germline V gene sequence: CDR1 MNHEY, CDR2 SVGAGI. The CDR3 has 16 residues. The CDR3 nucleotides are TGTGCCAGCAGTCGCTCGGTGGGTAGCACCTACAATGAGCAGTTCTTC. This sequence encodes CASSRSVGSTYNEQFF.

The CDR3 spells CASSLLSTGTGQYF. CDR3 in DNA: TGTGCCAGCAGTTTATTATCGACAGGCACGGGGCAGTACTTC. The chain combines TRBV28 with TRBJ2-7, with D maybe TRBD1 (6 bases). Trimming cost V 1 base and J 9 bases, with 16 bases left between them. Germline assignment: CDR1 MDHEN and CDR2 SYDVKM. The CDR3 is 14 residues long.

The chain joins TRBV5-1 to TRBJ2-7; 9 positions agree with TRBD2. This CDR3 spans 14 amino acids. V gave up 6 bases and J gave up 2 bases; unmatched junction bases: 6. The germline V gene encodes CDR1 SGHRS and CDR2 YFSETQ. CDR3: CASNPSGITYEQYF. The CDR3 DNA reads as TGCGCCAGCAACCCTAGCGGGATTACCTACGAGCAGTACTTC.

This clonotype was detected only a few times. J is TRBJ2-7 and V is TRBV7-6; no definite D call. The V and J ends lost 5 bases and 5 bases respectively, with 7 bases between them. The CDR3 loop spans 11 amino acids. Per the germline V gene, CDR1 is SGHVS and CDR2 is FNYEAQ. Here the CDR3 reads CASSPGDEQYF. The CDR3 DNA follows: TGTGCCAGCAGCCCAGGAGACGAGCAGTACTTC. The entire variable domain, with the rest obtained from reference TRBV7-6 and TRBJ2-7, is as follows: GAGVSQSPRYKVTKRGQDVALRCDPISGHVSLYWYRQALGQGPEFLTYFNYEAQQDKSGLPNDRFSAERPEGSISTLTIQRTEQRDSAMYRCASSPGDEQYFGPGTRLTVT.

This clonotype was seen a few times. The chain has TRBV28 and TRBJ1-5; TRBD1 agrees at 7 bases. The V gene's germline CDR1 is MDHEN and CDR2 SYDVKM. After removal of 2 bases from V and 6 bases from J, the junction contained 4 bases not matched to a gene. The CDR3 length is 14 residues. The CDR3 loop reads CASSLTGAAQPQHF. The DNA of the CDR3 is TGTGCCAGCAGTTTAACAGGGGCCGCTCAGCCCCAGCATTTT.

This clonotype was found a few times. The chain uses TRBV24-1 and TRBJ1-2; 7 bases line up with TRBD1. The J segment lost 2 bases and the V segment lost 2 bases, leaving 13 bases of the junction unmatched. Germline assignment: CDR1 KGHDR and CDR2 SFDVKD. This CDR3 has 18 amino acids. CDR3: CATSDSSRGGLENYGYTF. The CDR3 nucleotides read TGTGCCACCAGTGATTCTTCCAGGGGGGGATTGGAGAACTATGGCTACACCTTC.

A few counts support this clonotype. The chain carries TRBV11-3 and TRBJ2-3, with D perhaps TRBD2 (6 bases). The germline CDR1 and CDR2 sequences are SGHNT and YENEEA. This CDR3 has 15 residues. Trimming pared 6 bases from V and 2 bases from J, leaving 15 bases between. The CDR3 DNA sequence: TGTGCCAGCAGTCTGCGGGCGGGAAACACAGATACGCAGTATTTT. Encoded protein: CASSLRAGNTDTQYF. The full variable domain, in which reference TRBV11-3 and TRBJ2-3 provide the parts outside the CDR3, is EAGVVQSPRYKIIEKKQPVAFWCNPISGHNTLYWYLQNLGQGPELLIRYENEEAVDDSQLPKDRFSAERLKGVDSTLKIQPAELGDSAVYLCASSLRAGNTDTQYFGPGTRLTVL.

This clonotype has more than one count but fewer than ten. The genes are TRBV6-5 and TRBJ2-2; D is undetermined. The germline CDR1 and CDR2 sequences are MNHEY and SVGAGI. The CDR3 runs 15 residues. The germline V and J ends were trimmed by 7 bases and 1 base, with 13 bases remaining between them. The CDR3 reads CASTPISGNTGELFF. The CDR3 bases are TGTGCCAGCACCCCAATCTCGGGGAACACCGGGGAGCTGTTTTTT.

This clonotype was observed at least ten times. The chain recombines TRBV7-9 with TRBJ2-1; D remains ambiguous. V was cut by 5 bases and J by 6 bases, with 11 bases left in between. This CDR3 contains 13 residues. The germline gives CDR1 SEHNR, CDR2 FQNEAQ (reference sequence). Written as DNA, the CDR3 is TGTGCCAGCAGCCCCGGAATGGGCAATGAGCAGTTCTTC. Protein product: CASSPGMGNEQFF.

The rearrangement links TRBV3-1 to TRBJ1-1; D might be TRBD1 (5 bases). The CDR3 covers 14 residues. CDR1 and CDR2 from the germline V gene are LGHDT and YNNKEL (reference sequence). Trimming shortened V by 4 bases and J by 1 base, and 10 bases separated the two germline ends. CDR3 loop: CASSLGARNTEAFF. DNA of the CDR3: TGTGCCAGCAGCCTCGGGGCACGGAACACTGAAGCTTTCTTT.

The genes are TRBV5-1 and TRBJ2-5; TRBD2 aligns across 11 bases. The germline gives CDR1 SGHRS, CDR2 YFSETQ. This CDR3 has 17 amino acids. Trimming at V came to 5 bases and at J to 4 bases, leaving 13 bases not matched to a gene. The CDR3 DNA reads as TGCGCCAGCAGATATTCCACTAGCGGGAGTATTGGAGAGACCCAGTACTTC. This sequence encodes CASRYSTSGSIGETQYF.

This clonotype was recorded at least ten times. The chain combines TRBV19 with TRBJ2-3; D gene unclear. Germline V gene sequence: CDR1 LNHDA, CDR2 SQIVND (reference sequence). V gave up 1 base and J gave up 6 bases, with 8 bases separating them. CDR3 length: 13 residues. The CDR3 sequence is CASSIGGLDTQYF. CDR3 in DNA: TGTGCCAGTAGTATAGGGGGTTTGGATACGCAGTATTTT. The full variable domain, rest sourced from reference TRBV19 and TRBJ2-3, is DGGITQSPKYLFRKEGQNVTLSCEQNLNHDAMYWYRQDPGQGLRLIYYSQIVNDFQKGDIAEGYSVSREKKESFPLTVTSAQKNPTAFYLCASSIGGLDTQYFGPGTRLTVL.

The rearrangement joins TRBV3-2 to TRBJ2-4; the table's TRBD2 call for D was not verified on the DNA. TRBV3-2 is classified as a pseudogene. The CDR3 spans 16 residues. CDR3 coding DNA: TGTGCCAGCAGCCATTTGGGAGCATCGGCCAAAAACATTCAGTACTTC. It yields the protein CASSHLGASAKNIQYF.

The sample holds many counts of this clonotype. The gene calls are TRBV27 and TRBJ1-1, with 8 bases aligning to TRBD1. The CDR3 has 14 amino acids. V trimming: 2 bases; J trimming: 4 bases; junction bases outside the gene matches: 3. Germline V lookup: CDR1 MNHEY, CDR2 SMNVEV (reference sequence). CDR3 sequence reads: CASSLGQGITEAFF. DNA of the CDR3: TGTGCCAGCAGTTTAGGACAGGGTATCACTGAAGCTTTCTTT.

This clonotype has ten or more counts. This sequence joins TRBV7-3 and TRBJ2-7; 7 bases agree with TRBD1. V trimming: 3 bases; J trimming: 2 bases; junction bases outside the gene matches: 1. There are 13 residues in the CDR3. The germline CDR1 and CDR2 sequences are SGHTA and FQGTGA. Written as DNA, the CDR3 is TGTGCCAGCAGCTTGGGACAGCCCTACGAGCAGTACTTC. It translates to CASSLGQPYEQYF.

The chain links TRBV20-1 to TRBJ2-7; the match to TRBD1 covers 9 bases. The length of the CDR3 is 13 residues. In germline, CDR1 is DFQATT, CDR2 SNEGSKA (reference sequence). V was clipped by 4 bases and J by 3 bases; unmatched bases: 4. The CDR3, as DNA: TGCAGTGCTAACCCGGGACAGGGCTACGAGCAGTACTTC. Its protein product is CSANPGQGYEQYF.

The chain links TRBV20-1 to TRBJ2-1, with 14 bases lining up with TRBD2. From germline, CDR1 is DFQATT and CDR2 SNEGSKA (reference sequence). V dropped 6 bases and J dropped 5; count of bases not matched to a gene: 6. This CDR3 contains 15 residues. CDR3 DNA: TGCAGTGCCGTTGCGGGACTAGCGGGAGACAATGAGCAGTTCTTC. It yields the protein CSAVAGLAGDNEQFF.

This clonotype appeared many times. V usage is TRBV9 and J usage is TRBJ2-3; TRBD2 matches 8 bases. Per germline, CDR1 SGDLS and CDR2 YYNGEE. Losses at the gene ends were 4 bases for V and 1 base for J; bases not matched to a gene: 14. The CDR3 totals 18 residues. CDR3 DNA sequence: TGTGCCAGCAGCCCGGGAGTAGCGGGGCTGGCCCGCACAGATACGCAGTATTTT. Translation gives CASSPGVAGLARTDTQYF.

The chain recombines TRBV11-2 with TRBJ2-3, with D unclear. The CDR3 has 14 amino acids. Germline loops: CDR1 SGHAT, CDR2 FQNNGV. With 3 bases removed from V and 0 bases from J, the gap between germline ends came to 7 bases. In DNA form, the CDR3 reads TGTGCCAGCAGCTTGCCCGGGAGCACAGATACGCAGTATTTT. It codes for CASSLPGSTDTQYF.

The chain recombines TRBV7-6 with TRBJ2-1, with TRBD1 matching over 8 bases. Germline CDR1 reads SGHVS; CDR2 reads FNYEAQ. This CDR3 contains 13 residues. After removal of 3 bases from V and 7 bases from J, the junction contained 2 bases not matched to a gene. CDR3 sequence: CASSFGQGNEQFF. The CDR3 bases are TGTGCCAGCAGCTTTGGACAGGGTAATGAGCAGTTCTTC.

This clonotype was observed at least ten times. The chain links TRBV12-3 or TRBV12-4 to TRBJ2-5; the match to TRBD2 covers 9 bases. The V and J ends lost 7 bases and 4 bases, in that order; junction bases with no gene match: 10. The CDR3 is 15 amino acids. The CDR3 loop reads CASTVTSGGGETQYF. The DNA of the CDR3 is TGTGCCAGCACCGTGACTAGCGGAGGAGGAGAGACCCAGTACTTC.

The chain links TRBV24-1 to TRBJ2-2, with 9 bases aligning to TRBD1. The CDR3 is 14 amino acids. The V gene end was trimmed by 7 bases and the J gene end by 6 bases; junction bases not matched to a gene: 5. Germline CDR1 is KGHDR and CDR2 is SFDVKD. CDR3 DNA sequence: TGTGCCACCAGCAAGACAGGGGGTGCCGGGGAGCTGTTTTTT. Translating it yields CATSKTGGAGELFF.

This clonotype was seen a few times. The chain carries TRBV11-3 and TRBJ2-3, with D possibly TRBD2 on 6 matching bases. Germline V CDR1 and CDR2: SGHNT, YENEEA. There are 14 residues in the CDR3. The germline V and J ends were trimmed by 5 bases and 4 bases, with 13 bases remaining between them. CDR3 nucleotide sequence: TGTGCCAGCAGCGGACGACTAGTTCCAGATACGCAGTATTTT. Its protein product is CASSGRLVPDTQYF.

This clonotype occurred a few times. CDR3 in DNA: TGCAGCGTCTTAGCGGGAGGGCCAGATACGCAGTATTTT. It is translated as CSVLAGGPDTQYF. The chain is built from TRBV29-1 and TRBJ2-3; TRBD2 matches at 11 bases. The length of the CDR3 is 13 residues. V lost 6 bases, J lost 4 bases, and 3 bases stayed unmatched. In germline, CDR1 is SQVTM, CDR2 ANQGSEA.